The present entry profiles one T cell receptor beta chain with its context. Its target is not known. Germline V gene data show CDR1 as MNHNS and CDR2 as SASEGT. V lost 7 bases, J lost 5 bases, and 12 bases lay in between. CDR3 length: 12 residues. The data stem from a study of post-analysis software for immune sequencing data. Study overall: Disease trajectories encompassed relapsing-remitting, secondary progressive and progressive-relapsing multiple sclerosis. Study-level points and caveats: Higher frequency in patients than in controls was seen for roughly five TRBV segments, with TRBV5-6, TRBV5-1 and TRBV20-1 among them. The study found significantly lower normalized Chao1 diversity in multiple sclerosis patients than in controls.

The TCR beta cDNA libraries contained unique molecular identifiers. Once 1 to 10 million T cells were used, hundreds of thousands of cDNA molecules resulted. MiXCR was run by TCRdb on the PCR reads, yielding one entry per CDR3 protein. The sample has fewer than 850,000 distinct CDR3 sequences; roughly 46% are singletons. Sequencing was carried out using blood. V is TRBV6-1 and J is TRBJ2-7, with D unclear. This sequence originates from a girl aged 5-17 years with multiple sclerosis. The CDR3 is CASNPFGDEQYF. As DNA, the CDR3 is TGTGCCAGCAACCCTTTTGGGGACGAGCAGTACTTC.